The source of this T cell receptor (beta chain) is a study of metastatic and nonmetastatic thyroid tumors (dated by TCRdb to about 2020). Describing the broader study: Repertoires from peripheral blood and from tumor or nodule tissue samples of malignant and benign thyroid patients were compared. Results and caveats for the whole study, not just this receptor: In both blood and tumor samples, TCR beta diversity was reported to be significantly higher in malignant tumors than in benign nodules.

Cut back by 6 bases and 2 bases, the V and J ends lie 13 bases apart. The germline V gene (reference sequence) specifies LNHDA as CDR1 and SQIVND as CDR2. The CDR3 measures 14 amino acids from cysteine to phenylalanine. The sequence is cut down to CDR3 DNA, 42 bases in frame from base 1. No patient had received any treatment before thyroid surgery. Using T-cell receptor beta sequencing, the researchers looked back retrospectively at clinical samples from patients, gathered between about 2011 and 2019. This clone was detected ten times or more. Which antigen it targets is not known. No much larger clone is present one base from it, and per-base qualities are unavailable. Preparation of the library involved PCR. The run used an Illumina HiSeq 4000. High-throughput sequencing was used to profile the TCR beta-chain CDR3 region of every patient. In the original analysis: The researchers built a classifier to tell apart papillary thyroid cancer patients with distant metastasis, based on CDR3 differences among clinicopathological groups. To measure repertoire diversity the researchers used the Shannon index, while the Morisita-Horn index served to gauge how similar the tumor and blood repertoires were. In TCRdb, the public reads were trimmed at Q25 with fastp and aligned with MiXCR, with productive beta chains retained. Here the V and J calls rest on TCRdb's processing, not on the authors' analysis. The sample table contains 15,000 to 20,000 clones; only one count was recorded for around 14% of them. Together, the top ten hold 15% to 20% of the sample.

The clonotype originates from a female donor with papillary thyroid cancer or a benign thyroid nodule (not recorded which). Some clones in this sample may be carry-over from other donors' samples. The sequence is built from TRBV19 and TRBJ1-2; the D gene assignment is ambiguous. The sequencing input was blood. The CDR3 is CASRTRSDNYGYTF. The DNA sequence follows: TGTGCCAGTAGGACCCGATCCGACAACTATGGCTACACCTTC. Full variable domain (CDR3 extended with the reference TRBV19 and TRBJ1-2 proteins): DGGITQSPKYLFRKEGQNVTLSCEQNLNHDAMYWYRQDPGQGLRLIYYSQIVNDFQKGDIAEGYSVSREKKESFPLTVTSAQKNPTAFYLCASRTRSDNYGYTFGSGTRLTVV.